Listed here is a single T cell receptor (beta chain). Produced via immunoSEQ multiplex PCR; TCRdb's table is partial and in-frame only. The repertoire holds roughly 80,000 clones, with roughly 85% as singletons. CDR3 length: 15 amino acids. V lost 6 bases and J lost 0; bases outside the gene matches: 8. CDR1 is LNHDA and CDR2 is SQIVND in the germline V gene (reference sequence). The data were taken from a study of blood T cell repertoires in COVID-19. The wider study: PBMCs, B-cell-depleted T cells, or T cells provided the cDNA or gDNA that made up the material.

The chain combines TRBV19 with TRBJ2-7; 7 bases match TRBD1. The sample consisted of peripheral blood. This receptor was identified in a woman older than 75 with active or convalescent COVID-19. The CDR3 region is CASSWDSRNSYEQYF. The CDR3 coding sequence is TGTGCCAGTAGCTGGGACAGCCGGAACTCCTACGAGCAGTACTTC.